The next 2 T cell receptor beta chains were all read from a single sample in a study of cytomegalovirus exposure and HLA in healthy donors. The PCR made use of 60 Vbeta and 13 Jbeta primers. The table came from immunoSEQ multiplex PCR; TCRdb's copy has only in-frame clones and leaves some out. Among some 100,000 clones listed, more than 80% were seen once. Sequenced sample: PBMCs. These TCRs come from a man aged 25 to 45 in good health and CMV-seronegative.

This clone appeared once. This rearrangement joins TRBV5-1 to TRBJ2-2, with TRBD2 matching over 9 bases. The germline V gene has CDR1 SGHRS and CDR2 YFSETQ. The CDR3 runs to 15 residues. Trimming cost V 4 bases and J 5 bases; bases outside gene matches: 6. CDR3 coding DNA: TGCGCCAGCAGCCTGGTAGCGGGGGATACCGGGGAGCTGTTTTTT. Amino acids: CASSLVAGDTGELFF.

The chain carries TRBV6-1 and TRBJ1-4; D is unclear. CDR1 and CDR2 (germline): MNHNS, SASEGT. The V gene lost 7 bases and the J gene lost 3 bases, with 12 bases spanning the gap. The CDR3 runs to 14 residues. DNA of the CDR3: TGTGCCAGCACCCTCGCGGTGGCTAATGAAAAACTGTTTTTT. It specifies CASTLAVANEKLFF.